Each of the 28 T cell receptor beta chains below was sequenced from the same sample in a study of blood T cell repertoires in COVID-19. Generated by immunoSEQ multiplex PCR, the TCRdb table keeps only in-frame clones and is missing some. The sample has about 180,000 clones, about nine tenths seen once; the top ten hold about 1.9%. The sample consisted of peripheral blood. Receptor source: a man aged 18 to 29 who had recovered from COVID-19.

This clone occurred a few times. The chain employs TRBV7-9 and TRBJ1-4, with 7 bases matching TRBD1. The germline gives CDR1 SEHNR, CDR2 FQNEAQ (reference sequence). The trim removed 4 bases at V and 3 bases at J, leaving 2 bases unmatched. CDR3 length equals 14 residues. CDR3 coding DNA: TGTGCCAGCAGCTACACAGGGGCTAATGAAAAACTGTTTTTT. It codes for CASSYTGANEKLFF.

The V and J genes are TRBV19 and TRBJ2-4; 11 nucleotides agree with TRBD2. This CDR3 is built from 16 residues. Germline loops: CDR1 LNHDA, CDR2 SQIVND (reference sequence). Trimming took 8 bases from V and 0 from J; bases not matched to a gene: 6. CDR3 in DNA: TGTGCCAGTTCGACTAGCGGGACTCTAGCCAAAAACATTCAGTACTTC. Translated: CASSTSGTLAKNIQYF.

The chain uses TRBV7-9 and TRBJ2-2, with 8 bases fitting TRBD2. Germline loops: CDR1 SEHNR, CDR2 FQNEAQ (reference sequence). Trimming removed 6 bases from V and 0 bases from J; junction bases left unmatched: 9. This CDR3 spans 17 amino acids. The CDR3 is CASRYPRAGANTGELFF. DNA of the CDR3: TGTGCCAGCAGGTACCCCCGAGCGGGAGCGAACACCGGGGAGCTGTTTTTT.

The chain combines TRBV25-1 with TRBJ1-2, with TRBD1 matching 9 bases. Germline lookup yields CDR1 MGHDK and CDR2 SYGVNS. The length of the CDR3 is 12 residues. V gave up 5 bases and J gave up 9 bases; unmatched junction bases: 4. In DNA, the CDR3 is TGTGCCAGCAGTAAACAGGGGGCTAGCTACACCTTC. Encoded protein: CASSKQGASYTF.

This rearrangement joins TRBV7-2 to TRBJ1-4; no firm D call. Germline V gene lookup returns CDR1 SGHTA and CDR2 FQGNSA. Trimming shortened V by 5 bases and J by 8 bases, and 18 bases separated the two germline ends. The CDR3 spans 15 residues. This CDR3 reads CASSLEGPAGEKLFF. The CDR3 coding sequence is TGTGCCAGCAGCCTCGAGGGTCCGGCGGGGGAAAAACTGTTTTTT.

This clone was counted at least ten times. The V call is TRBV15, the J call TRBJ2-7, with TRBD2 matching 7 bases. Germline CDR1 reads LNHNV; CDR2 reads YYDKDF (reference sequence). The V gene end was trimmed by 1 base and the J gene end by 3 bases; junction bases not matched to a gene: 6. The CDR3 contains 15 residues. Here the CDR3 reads CATSRAASGHYEQYF. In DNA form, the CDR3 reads TGTGCCACCAGCAGAGCGGCTAGCGGACACTACGAGCAGTACTTC.

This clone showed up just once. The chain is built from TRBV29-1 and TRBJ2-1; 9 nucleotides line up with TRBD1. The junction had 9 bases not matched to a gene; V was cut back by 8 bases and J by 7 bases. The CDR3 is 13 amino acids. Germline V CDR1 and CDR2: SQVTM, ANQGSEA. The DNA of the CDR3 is TGCAGCATCCGGGACAGGGATGAGAATGAGCAGTTCTTC. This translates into CSIRDRDENEQFF.

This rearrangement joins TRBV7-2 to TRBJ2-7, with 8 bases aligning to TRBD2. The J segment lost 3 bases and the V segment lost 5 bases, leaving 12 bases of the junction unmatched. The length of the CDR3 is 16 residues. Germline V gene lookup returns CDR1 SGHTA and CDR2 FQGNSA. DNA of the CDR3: TGTGCCAGCAGCCCCTACAGCGGGAGTGGGATCTACGAGCAGTACTTC. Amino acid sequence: CASSPYSGSGIYEQYF. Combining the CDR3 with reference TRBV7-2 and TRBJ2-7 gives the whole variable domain GAGVSQSPSNKVTEKGKDVELRCDPISGHTALYWYRQSLGQGLEFLIYFQGNSAPDKSGLPSDRFSAERTGGSVSTLTIQRTQQEDSAVYLCASSPYSGSGIYEQYFGPGTRLTVT.

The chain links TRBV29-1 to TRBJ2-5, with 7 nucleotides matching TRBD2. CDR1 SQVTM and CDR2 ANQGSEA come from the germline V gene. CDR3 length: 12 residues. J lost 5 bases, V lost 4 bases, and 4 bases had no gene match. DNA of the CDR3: TGCAGCGTTGTACCCGGGGGGGAGACCCAGTACTTC. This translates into CSVVPGGETQYF.

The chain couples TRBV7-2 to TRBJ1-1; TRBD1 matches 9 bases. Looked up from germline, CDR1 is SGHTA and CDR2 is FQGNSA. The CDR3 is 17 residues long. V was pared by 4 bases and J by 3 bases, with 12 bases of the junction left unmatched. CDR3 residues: CASSYPRTGDRDTEAFF. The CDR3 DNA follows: TGTGCCAGCAGCTACCCTCGGACAGGGGATCGGGACACTGAAGCTTTCTTT.

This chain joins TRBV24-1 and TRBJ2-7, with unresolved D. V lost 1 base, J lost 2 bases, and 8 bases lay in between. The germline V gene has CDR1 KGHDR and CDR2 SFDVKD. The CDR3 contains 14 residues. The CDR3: CATSDLEPPYEQYF. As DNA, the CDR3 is TGTGCCACCAGTGATTTAGAGCCACCCTACGAGCAGTACTTC.

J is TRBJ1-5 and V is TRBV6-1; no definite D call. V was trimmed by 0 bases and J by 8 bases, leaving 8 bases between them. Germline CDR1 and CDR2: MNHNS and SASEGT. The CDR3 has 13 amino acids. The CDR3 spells CASSEAIFKPQHF. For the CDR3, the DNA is TGTGCCAGCAGTGAAGCTATCTTTAAGCCCCAGCATTTT.

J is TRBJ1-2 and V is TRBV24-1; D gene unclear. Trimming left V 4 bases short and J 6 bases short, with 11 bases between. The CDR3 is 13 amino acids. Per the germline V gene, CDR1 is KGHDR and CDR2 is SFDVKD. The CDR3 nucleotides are TGTGCCACCAGTGAAGCTGATTTTAATGGCTACACCTTC. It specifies CATSEADFNGYTF.

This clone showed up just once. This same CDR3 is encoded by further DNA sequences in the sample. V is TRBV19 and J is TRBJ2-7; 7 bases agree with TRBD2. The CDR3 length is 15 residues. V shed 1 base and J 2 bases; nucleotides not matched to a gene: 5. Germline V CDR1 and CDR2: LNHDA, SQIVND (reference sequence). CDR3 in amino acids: CASSIGTGGPYEQYF. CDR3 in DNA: TGTGCCAGTAGTATAGGAACGGGAGGTCCCTACGAGCAGTACTTC.

Written as DNA, the CDR3 is TGCAGTGCTCGGGGGGACAATGAGCAGTTCTTC. It translates to CSARGDNEQFF. This chain joins TRBV20-1 and TRBJ2-1, with TRBD2 matching 7 bases. With 5 bases clipped from V and 5 bases from J, the junction kept 0 bases outside the gene matches. CDR3 length: 11 residues. CDR1 and CDR2 (germline): DFQATT, SNEGSKA (reference sequence).

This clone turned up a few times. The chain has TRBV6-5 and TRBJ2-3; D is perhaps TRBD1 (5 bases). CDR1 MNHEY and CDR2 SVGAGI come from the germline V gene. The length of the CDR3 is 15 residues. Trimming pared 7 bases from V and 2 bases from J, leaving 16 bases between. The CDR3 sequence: CASTPNWGATDTQYF. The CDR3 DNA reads TGTGCCAGCACCCCGAACTGGGGCGCCACAGATACGCAGTATTTT.

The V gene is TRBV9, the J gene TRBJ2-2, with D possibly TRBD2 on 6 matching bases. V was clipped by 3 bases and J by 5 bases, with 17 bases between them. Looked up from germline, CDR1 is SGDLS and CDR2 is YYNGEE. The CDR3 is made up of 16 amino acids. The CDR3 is CASSAEGLPGTGELFF. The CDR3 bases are TGTGCCAGCAGCGCGGAGGGGCTCCCGGGGACCGGGGAGCTGTTTTTT. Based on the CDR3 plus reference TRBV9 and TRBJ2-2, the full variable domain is DSGVTQTPKHLITATGQRVTLRCSPRSGDLSVYWYQQSLDQGLQFLIQYYNGEERAKGNILERFSAQQFPDLHSELNLSSLELGDSALYFCASSAEGLPGTGELFFGEGSRLTVL.

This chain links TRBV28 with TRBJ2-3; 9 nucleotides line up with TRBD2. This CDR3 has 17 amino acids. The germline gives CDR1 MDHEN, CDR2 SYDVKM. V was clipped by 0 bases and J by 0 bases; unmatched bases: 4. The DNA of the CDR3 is TGTGCCAGCAGTTTATGGACTAGCGGCCGAAGCACAGATACGCAGTATTTT. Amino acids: CASSLWTSGRSTDTQYF.

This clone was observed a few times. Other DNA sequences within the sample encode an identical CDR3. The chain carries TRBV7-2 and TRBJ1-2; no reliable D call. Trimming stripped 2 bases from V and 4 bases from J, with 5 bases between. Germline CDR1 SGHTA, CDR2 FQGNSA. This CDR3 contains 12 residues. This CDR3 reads CASSLRSYGYTF. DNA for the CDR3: TGTGCCAGCAGCTTAAGGAGCTATGGCTACACCTTC.

CDR3 in amino acids: CASLGQSNQPQHF. The DNA of the CDR3 is TGTGCCAGCTTAGGACAGTCCAATCAGCCCCAGCATTTT. The chain links TRBV6-5 to TRBJ1-5, with D perhaps matching TRBD1 (6 bases). Germline lookup yields CDR1 MNHEY and CDR2 SVGAGI. The CDR3 contains 13 residues. V dropped 8 bases and J dropped 3 bases, with 11 bases sitting between them.

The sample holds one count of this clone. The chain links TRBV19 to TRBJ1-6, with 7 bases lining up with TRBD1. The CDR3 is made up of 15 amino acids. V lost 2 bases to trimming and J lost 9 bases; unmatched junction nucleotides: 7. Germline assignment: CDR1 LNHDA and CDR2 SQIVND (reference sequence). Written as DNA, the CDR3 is TGTGCCAGTAGTATAATCGGGACAGCTGGTTCACCCCTCCACTTT. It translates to CASSIIGTAGSPLHF.

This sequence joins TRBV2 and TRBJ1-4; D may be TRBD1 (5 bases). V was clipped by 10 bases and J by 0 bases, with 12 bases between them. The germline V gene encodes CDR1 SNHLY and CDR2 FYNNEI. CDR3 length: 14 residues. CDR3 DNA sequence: TGTGCCAACCAACAGGCCGCAACTAATGAAAAACTGTTTTTT. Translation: CANQQAATNEKLFF.

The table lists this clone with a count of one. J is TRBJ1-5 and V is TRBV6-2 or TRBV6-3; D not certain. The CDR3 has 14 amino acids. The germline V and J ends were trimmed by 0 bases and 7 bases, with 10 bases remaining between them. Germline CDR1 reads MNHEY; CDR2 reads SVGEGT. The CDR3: CASSYSAVTQPQHF. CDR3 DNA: TGTGCCAGCAGTTACTCGGCGGTTACCCAGCCCCAGCATTTT.

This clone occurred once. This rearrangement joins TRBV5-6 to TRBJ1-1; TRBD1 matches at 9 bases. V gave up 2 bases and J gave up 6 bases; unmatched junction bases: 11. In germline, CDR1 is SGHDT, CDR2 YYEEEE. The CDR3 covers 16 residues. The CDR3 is CASSFMGQGGNAEAFF. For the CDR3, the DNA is TGTGCCAGCAGCTTTATGGGACAGGGAGGTAACGCTGAAGCTTTCTTT. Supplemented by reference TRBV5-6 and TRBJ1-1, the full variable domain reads DAGVTQSPTHLIKTRGQQVTLRCSPKSGHDTVSWYQQALGQGPQFIFQYYEEEERQRGNFPDRFSGHQFPNYSSELNVNALLLGDSALYLCASSFMGQGGNAEAFFGQGTRLTVV.

The CDR3 sequence is CASTQRHGGIGEQYF. The DNA of the CDR3 is TGTGCCAGCACCCAACGGCACGGCGGGATCGGCGAGCAGTACTTC. The chain carries TRBV27 and TRBJ2-7, with D perhaps matching TRBD2 (6 bases). V lost 7 bases and J 6 bases, leaving 22 bases between the germline ends. CDR3 length: 15 residues. Germline V gene sequence: CDR1 MNHEY, CDR2 SMNVEV (reference sequence).

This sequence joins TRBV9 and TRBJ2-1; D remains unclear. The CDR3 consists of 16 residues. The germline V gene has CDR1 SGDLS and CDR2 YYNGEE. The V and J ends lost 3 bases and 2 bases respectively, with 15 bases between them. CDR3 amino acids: CASSASGGATYNEQFF. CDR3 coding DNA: TGTGCCAGCAGCGCCTCCGGCGGCGCGACCTACAATGAGCAGTTCTTC.

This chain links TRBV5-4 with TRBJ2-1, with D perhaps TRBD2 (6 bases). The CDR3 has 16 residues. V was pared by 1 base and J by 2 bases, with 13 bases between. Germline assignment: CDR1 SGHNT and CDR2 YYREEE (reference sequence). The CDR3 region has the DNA TGTGCCAGCAGCTTGCTCGGGCGGGATCCCTACAATGAGCAGTTCTTC. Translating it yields CASSLLGRDPYNEQFF.

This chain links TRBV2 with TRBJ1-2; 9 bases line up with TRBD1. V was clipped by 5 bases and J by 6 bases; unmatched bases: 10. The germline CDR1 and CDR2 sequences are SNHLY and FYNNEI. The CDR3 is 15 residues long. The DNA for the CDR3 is TGTGCCAGCAGTCTTCCGGGACAGGGAAGGGATGGCTACACCTTC. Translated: CASSLPGQGRDGYTF.